This T cell receptor (beta chain) was captured by sequencing in a study of blood T cell repertoires in COVID-19. At the level of the study: Nucleic acid was either cDNA or gDNA, and it came from T cells, B-cell-depleted T cells, or PBMCs.

Authors' methods: It was from reference gene primer amplification that nucleated cell counts were estimated. Profiling relied on immunoSEQ multiplex PCR, and the TCRdb table lists in-frame clones only, not all of them. Clone size and the V and J calls come from that table; the DNA yielded D and trimming. The profile covers approximately 290,000 clones, with about 85% appearing a single time and more than 2% taken by the ten largest. The trim removed 5 bases at V and 4 bases at J, leaving 6 bases unmatched. Germline CDR1 is MNHEY and CDR2 is SMNVEV (reference sequence). This CDR3 contains 14 residues.

This rearrangement joins TRBV27 to TRBJ1-2, with 8 bases lining up with TRBD1. The origin of this receptor is a man younger than 30 with active or convalescent COVID-19. Sequenced sample: peripheral blood. The CDR3 sequence: CASSPSGTGYGYTF. The CDR3 nucleotides are TGTGCCAGCAGTCCTTCTGGGACAGGCTATGGCTACACCTTC.